This TCR beta chain was captured by sequencing in a study of blood T cell repertoires in COVID-19. At the level of the study: Donors in the United States, Italy and Spain gave samples during acute or convalescent COVID-19. T cells, B-cell-depleted T cells, or PBMCs supplied cDNA or gDNA.

Authors' data handling: Reference gene primer amplification gave nucleated cell count estimates. Clones were read by immunoSEQ multiplex PCR, and TCRdb kept only the in-frame ones, dropping some. V and J calls and clone size are copied from that table; D and trimming were computed from the DNA. The sample lists over 85,000 clones, around 90% seen once, with about 15% in the top ten. Per germline, CDR1 SGHKS and CDR2 YYEKEE (reference sequence). The CDR3 is made up of 13 amino acids. Trimming took 0 bases from V and 6 from J; bases not matched to a gene: 0. This TCR came from a male donor with acute or convalescent COVID-19. Sample: peripheral blood. The chain combines TRBV5-5 with TRBJ2-7; 10 bases are shared with TRBD1. The CDR3 DNA sequence: TGTGCCAGCAGCTTGGGGGACAGGGGCGAGCAGTACTTC. Protein sequence: CASSLGDRGEQYF.